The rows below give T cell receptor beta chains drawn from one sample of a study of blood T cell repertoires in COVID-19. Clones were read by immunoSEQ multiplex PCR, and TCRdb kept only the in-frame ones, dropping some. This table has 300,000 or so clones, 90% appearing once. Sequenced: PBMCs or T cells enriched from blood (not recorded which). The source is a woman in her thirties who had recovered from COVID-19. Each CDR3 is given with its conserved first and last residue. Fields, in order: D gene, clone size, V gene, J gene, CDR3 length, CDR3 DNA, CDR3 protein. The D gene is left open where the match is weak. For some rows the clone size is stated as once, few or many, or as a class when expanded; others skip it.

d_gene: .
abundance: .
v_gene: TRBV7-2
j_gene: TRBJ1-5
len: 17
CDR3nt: TGTGCCAGCAGCAAGAGAGGGGGTTCCTATAGCAATCAGCCCCAGCATTTT
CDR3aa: CASSKRGGSYSNQPQHF

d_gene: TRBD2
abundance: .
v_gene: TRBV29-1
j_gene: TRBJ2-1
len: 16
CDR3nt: TGCAGCGCCCAGCGACTAGCGGGAGGTACCTACAATGAGCAGTTCTTC
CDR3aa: CSAQRLAGGTYNEQFF

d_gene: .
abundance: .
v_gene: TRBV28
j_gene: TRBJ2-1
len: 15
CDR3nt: TGTGCCAGCAGGGGCGGTGCTAGCGTCTACAATGAGCAGTTCTTC
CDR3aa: CASRGGASVYNEQFF

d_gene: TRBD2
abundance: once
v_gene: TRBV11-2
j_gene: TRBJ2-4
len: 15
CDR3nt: TGTGCCAGCAGCTTAGTTTGGACTAGGAAAAACATTCAGTACTTC
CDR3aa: CASSLVWTRKNIQYF

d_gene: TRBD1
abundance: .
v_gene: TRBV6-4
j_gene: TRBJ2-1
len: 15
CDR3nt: TGTGCCAGCAGTGACTCCGGGACAGAGTACAATGAGCAGTTCTTC
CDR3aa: CASSDSGTEYNEQFF

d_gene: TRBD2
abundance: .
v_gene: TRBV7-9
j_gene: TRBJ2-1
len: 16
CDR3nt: TGTGCCAGCAGTCTCTCTAGCGGGAGTCAGTCCGATGAGCAGTTCTTC
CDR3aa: CASSLSSGSQSDEQFF

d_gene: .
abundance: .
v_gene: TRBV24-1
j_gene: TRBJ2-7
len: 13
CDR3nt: TGTGCCACCAGTGATGGGGGGAACTACGAGCAGTACTTC
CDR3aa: CATSDGGNYEQYF

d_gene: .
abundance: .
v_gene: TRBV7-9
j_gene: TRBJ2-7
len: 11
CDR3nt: TGTGCCAGCAGCTTCCAAAACGAGCAGTACTTC
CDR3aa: CASSFQNEQYF

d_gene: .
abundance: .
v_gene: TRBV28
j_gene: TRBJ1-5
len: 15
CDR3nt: TGTGCCAGCAGTTTAGTCCAGGGAAGCAATCAGCCCCAGCATTTT
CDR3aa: CASSLVQGSNQPQHF

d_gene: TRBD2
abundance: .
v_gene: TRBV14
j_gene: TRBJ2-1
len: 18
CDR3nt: TGTGCCAGCAGCCAAGAGGATTTAGCGGGGAGCTCCTACAATGAGCAGTTCTTC
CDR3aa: CASSQEDLAGSSYNEQFF

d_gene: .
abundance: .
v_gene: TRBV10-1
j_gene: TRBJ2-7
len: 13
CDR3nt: TGCGCCAGCAGTGTTGCCATCTACTACGAGCAGTACTTC
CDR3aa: CASSVAIYYEQYF

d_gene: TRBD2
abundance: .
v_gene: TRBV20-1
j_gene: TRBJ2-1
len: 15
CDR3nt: TGCAGTGCTAGTGTTTTGACTAGCGGTCAGATTGAGCAGTTCTTC
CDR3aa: CSASVLTSGQIEQFF

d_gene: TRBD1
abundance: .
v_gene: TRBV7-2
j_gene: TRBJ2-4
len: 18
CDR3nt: TGTGCCAGCAGCTTCTTGGAGGGACAGGGACTAGCCAAAAACATTCAGTACTTC
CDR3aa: CASSFLEGQGLAKNIQYF

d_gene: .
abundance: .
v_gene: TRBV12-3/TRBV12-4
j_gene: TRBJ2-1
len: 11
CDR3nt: TGTGCCAGCAGTTCGAGCCTGGAGCAGTTCTTC
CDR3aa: CASSSSLEQFF

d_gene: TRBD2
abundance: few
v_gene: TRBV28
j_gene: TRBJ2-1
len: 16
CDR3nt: TGTGCCAGCACTACCCGGGGTAGCGGGAGTCTCAATGAGCAGTTCTTC
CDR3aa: CASTTRGSGSLNEQFF

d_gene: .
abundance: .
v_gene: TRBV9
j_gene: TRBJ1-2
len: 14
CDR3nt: TGTGCCAGCAGCGTAAATCACTATAACTATGGCTACACCTTC
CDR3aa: CASSVNHYNYGYTF

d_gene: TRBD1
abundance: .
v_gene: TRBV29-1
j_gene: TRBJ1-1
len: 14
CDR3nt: TGCAGCGTTGAAACCGACAGGGGGCGCACTGAAGCTTTCTTT
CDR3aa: CSVETDRGRTEAFF

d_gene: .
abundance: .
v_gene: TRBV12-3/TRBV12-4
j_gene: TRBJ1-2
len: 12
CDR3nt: TGTGCCAGCAGTCGCCGGACGGGGGGATACACCTTC
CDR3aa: CASSRRTGGYTF

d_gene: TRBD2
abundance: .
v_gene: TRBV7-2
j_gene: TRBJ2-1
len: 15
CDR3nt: TGTGCCAGCAGCCCCCGGAGAGCGGGAAGTAATGAGCAGTTCTTC
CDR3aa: CASSPRRAGSNEQFF

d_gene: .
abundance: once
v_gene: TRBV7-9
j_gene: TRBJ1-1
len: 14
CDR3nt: TGTGCCAGCAGCTTTGGTACGGGGAACACTGAAGCTTTCTTT
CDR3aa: CASSFGTGNTEAFF

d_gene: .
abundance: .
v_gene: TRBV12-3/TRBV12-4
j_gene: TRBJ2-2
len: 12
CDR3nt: TGTGCCAGCAGTTATCAGGGGGGATGGCTGTTTTTT
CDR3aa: CASSYQGGWLFF

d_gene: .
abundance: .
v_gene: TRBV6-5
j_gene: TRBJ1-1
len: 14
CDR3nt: TGTGCCAGCACTACGACAGCCCTCGACACTGAAGCTTTCTTT
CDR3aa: CASTTTALDTEAFF

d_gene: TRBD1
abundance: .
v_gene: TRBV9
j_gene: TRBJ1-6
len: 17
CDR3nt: TGTGCCAGCAGCCCCGGGACAGGGGGCTCCTATAATTCACCCCTCCACTTT
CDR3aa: CASSPGTGGSYNSPLHF

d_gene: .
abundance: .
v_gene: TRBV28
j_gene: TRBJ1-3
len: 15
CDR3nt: TGTGCCAGCAGTGTGGAGGATTACTCTGGAAACACCATATATTTT
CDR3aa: CASSVEDYSGNTIYF